The TCR beta chain described here comes from a study of cytomegalovirus exposure and HLA in healthy donors. Regarding the study as a whole: Most TCR sequences showed up rarely, but some public TCRs showed up in many donors. A few chains tied to CMV proved CMV antigen-specific in vitro. The authors listed some 160 TCR beta chains as cytomegalovirus-associated.

Comment on this clone: The antigen is not known.

Germline trimming cut 0 bases from V and 8 bases from J; bases unmatched to any gene: 7. Germline CDR1 and CDR2: LNHDA and SQIVND (reference sequence). The CDR3 is 15 amino acids. Clones were read by immunoSEQ multiplex PCR, and TCRdb kept only the in-frame ones, dropping some. The repertoire consists of 200,000 to 250,000 clones, with 87% occurring once and the leading ten covering roughly 2%. V gene TRBV19 combines with J gene TRBJ1-2, with TRBD1 identical over 9 bases. The source of this sequence is a woman aged 18-29 years in good health and CMV-seropositive. Sequencing used PBMCs. This CDR3 is CASSIESGTGFGYTF. CDR3 nucleotide sequence: TGTGCCAGTAGTATAGAATCTGGGACAGGGTTCGGCTACACCTTC. The full variable domain, in which reference TRBV19 and TRBJ1-2 provide the parts outside the CDR3, is DGGITQSPKYLFRKEGQNVTLSCEQNLNHDAMYWYRQDPGQGLRLIYYSQIVNDFQKGDIAEGYSVSREKKESFPLTVTSAQKNPTAFYLCASSIESGTGFGYTFGSGTRLTVV.